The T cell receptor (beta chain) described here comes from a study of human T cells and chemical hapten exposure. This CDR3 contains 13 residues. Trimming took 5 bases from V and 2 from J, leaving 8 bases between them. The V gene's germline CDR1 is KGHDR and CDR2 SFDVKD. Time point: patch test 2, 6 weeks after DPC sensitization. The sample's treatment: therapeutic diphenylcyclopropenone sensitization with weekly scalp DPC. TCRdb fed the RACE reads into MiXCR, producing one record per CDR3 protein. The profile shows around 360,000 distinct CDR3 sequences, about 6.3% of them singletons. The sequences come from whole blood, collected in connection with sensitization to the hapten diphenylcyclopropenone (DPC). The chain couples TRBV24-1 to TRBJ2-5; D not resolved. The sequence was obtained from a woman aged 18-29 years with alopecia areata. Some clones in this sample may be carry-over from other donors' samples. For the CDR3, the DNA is TGTGCCACCAGTGGTACGGAACAAGAGACCCAGTACTTC. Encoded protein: CATSGTEQETQYF.